This T cell receptor beta chain is drawn from a study of T cell responses to AZD1222 COVID-19 vaccine (TCRdb year 2021). Turning to the overall study: TCR sequencing covered fewer than 250 trial participants: 200 to 210 given two doses of AZD1222 and about 26 given two doses of MenACWY control vaccine. Enrollment into the trials was organized by age into subgroups of 18-55, 56-69 and 70-plus years, and those subgroups contained approximately 150, 30 and 60 TCR-sequenced participants, respectively. General findings and caveats noted by the study authors: Epitopes outside the regions mutated in the B.1.351 and B.1.1.7 variants were reportedly recognized by nearly half of the unique spike-specific TCRs. Only five to seven AZD1222 recipients were SARS-CoV-2 seropositive at baseline, limiting conclusions about previously exposed vaccinees. After two AZD1222 doses, spike-specific TCR breadth and depth were significantly higher than at day 0 and than in MenACWY recipients. Because no samples from the day 14 peak response were available, repertoires could be characterized only after the peak T cell response. Participants were mostly white British, with more females than males. The authors suggested clonal diversity may have been underestimated. The vaccine-associated CD4 TCRs covered the entire spike protein, and the dominant responses fell in regions 160-218 and 743-854. The 56-69-year group was small, and its depth increase did not reach significance, likely because of low power.

Counted from cysteine to phenylalanine, this CDR3 has 16 amino acids. Just the 48-base CDR3 DNA is kept, in frame starting at base 1. Turning to this clone: Which antigen it targets is not known. No base quality information exists; no much larger clone differs at one position.

The CDR3 regions of human TCRbeta chains were analyzed by immunosequencing. The source study handled its data this way. Repertoire TCRs were matched against a reference library of SARS-CoV-2-specific TCRs generated with the MIRA antigen-specificity platform. Breadth was defined as the fraction of unique TCRs that were SARS-CoV-2-associated, and depth was defined as the fraction of total T cells that were SARS-CoV-2-associated. Using the MIRA data, each spike-specific TCR was assigned both to the spike region to which the TCR was reactive and to a CD4 or CD8 class. Log10-transformed breadth and depth values were compared by one-way ANOVA with Sidak's multiple comparisons tests. TCRdb's version of the immuneACCESS table is confined to in-frame rearrangements and falls short of the full clone set. An unresolved V gene accounts for under half of the shortfall where checked; the remainder is of unknown origin. V and J calls plus clone size are reproduced from that table; the DNA served to infer D and trimming. This sample comprises 90,000 to 110,000 clones, 89% of them detected only once. The ten largest account for 35% to 50% of the sample.

The label giving this sample's time point can be read as: about 28 days (+/-7) after the second vaccine dose. AZD1222 recipients with second doses at about 4 weeks or about 12 weeks were pooled, because spike-specific TCR depth and breadth did not differ between schedules. The vaccinee samples were drawn from two UK trials, COV001 and COV002, one of which was a single-blind randomized controlled phase 2/3 trial testing AZD1222 (ChAdOx1 nCoV-19) in healthy adults. For TCRbeta chain sequencing, PBMC samples were collected from trial participants at day 0 and at day 28 after the second dose. The receptor's source is an adult who received the AZD1222 COVID-19 vaccine. The specimen was peripheral blood, collected 28 days after the second AZD1222 dose. The chain links TRBV21-1 with TRBJ2-1; the tabulated D call, TRBD1, remains unverified against the DNA. TRBV21-1 is deemed a pseudogene. The DNA is TGTGCCAGCAGCAAAGAAGGGGACAGGGCAAACAATGAGCAGTTCTTC. It encodes CASSKEGDRANNEQFF.